These T cell receptor beta chains were read from a single sample in a study of regulatory T cells in long-lasting Graves disease. TCRdb reprocessed the multiplex PCR reads with MiXCR, giving one entry per CDR3 protein. This table holds about 400,000 distinct CDR3 sequences, about 14% found once. The specimen comprised peripheral blood mononuclear cells (PBMCs), sampled at new diagnosis, from a patient treated with antithyroid drugs. These receptors all come from a female donor with Graves disease. The CDR3 runs from the conserved cysteine through the conserved F or W. The D gene is left open where the match is weak. Some rows have no size entry. The others give once, few or many, or a class for an expanded clone.

many	NA	TRBV12-3/TRBV12-4	TRBJ2-1	CASGQGWNEQFF	TGTGCCAGCGGTCAGGGTTGGAATGAGCAGTTCTTC
few	TRBD2	TRBV7-9	TRBJ2-2	CASSGGLVGTGELFF	TGTGCCAGCAGCGGGGGACTAGTTGGGACCGGGGAGCTGTTTTTT
few	NA	TRBV5-6	TRBJ1-1	CASSFSGSAEAFF	TGTGCCAGCAGCTTTTCAGGGAGTGCTGAAGCTTTCTTT
many	TRBD2	TRBV10-3	TRBJ2-1	CAISELAGQYNEQFF	TGTGCCATCAGCGAACTAGCGGGGCAATACAATGAGCAGTTCTTC
NA	TRBD2	TRBV11-2	TRBJ2-1	CASSSVAGGHEQFF	TGTGCCAGCAGTTCGGTAGCGGGAGGGCATGAGCAGTTCTTC
NA	TRBD1	TRBV6-2/TRBV6-3	TRBJ1-1	CASSYRLFTGGISNTEAFF	TGTGCCAGCAGTTATCGGCTTTTTACAGGGGGAATCTCTAACACTGAAGCTTTCTTT
many	NA	TRBV18	TRBJ1-1	CASSPSETEAFF	TGTGCCAGCTCACCATCGGAAACTGAAGCTTTCTTT
many	NA	TRBV29-1	TRBJ2-7	CSVLDRYEQYF	TGCAGCGTTCTAGACCGCTACGAGCAGTACTTC
many	TRBD2	TRBV20-1	TRBJ2-3	CSASWTSGSTDTQYF	TGCAGTGCTAGCTGGACTAGCGGGAGCACAGATACGCAGTATTTT
many	NA	TRBV13	TRBJ2-2	CASSWVTGSDVRFTGELFF	TGTGCCAGCAGCTGGGTGACTGGGAGCGATGTTCGTTTTACCGGGGAGCTGTTTTTT
many	TRBD1	TRBV29-1	TRBJ2-5	CSVERTGVPQETQYF	TGCAGCGTTGAAAGGACAGGGGTCCCACAAGAGACCCAGTACTTC
NA	NA	TRBV2	TRBJ2-5	CASSDYRETQYF	TGTGCCAGCAGTGATTACAGGGAGACCCAGTACTTC
NA	TRBD2	TRBV30	TRBJ2-1	CAWSPTVASGSIYNEQFF	TGTGCCTGGAGTCCTACTGTGGCTAGCGGGAGTATCTACAATGAGCAGTTCTTC
NA	NA	TRBV20-1	TRBJ1-5	CSARDNAGNQPQHF	TGCAGTGCTAGAGATAATGCAGGAAATCAGCCCCAGCATTTT
few	NA	TRBV7-9	TRBJ2-3	CATGGTTTDTQYF	TGTGCCACTGGGGGGACAACCACGGATACGCAGTATTTT